Sequencing of this T cell receptor beta chain was carried out in a study of cytomegalovirus exposure and HLA in healthy donors. This clone has more than one count but fewer than ten. Its cognate antigen is unknown. This CDR3 comprises 14 residues. Unmatched junction bases numbered 10, after V lost 6 bases and J lost 6 bases. Germline values: CDR1 MNHEY, CDR2 SVGAGI. Study-wide findings and caveats: A later look showed TCR association rates differing by HLA locus, highest for DRB1 and lowest for HLA-C.

With 60 Vbeta and 13 Jbeta primers, the PCR was carried out. The data were produced by immunoSEQ multiplex PCR, yet TCRdb's version contains in-frame clones alone and is incomplete. The table lists approximately 95,000 clones, about four fifths of them singletons. This TCR came from a woman aged 70-85 years in good health and CMV-seropositive. V is TRBV6-5 and J is TRBJ2-7, with TRBD1 matching over 8 bases. Sequenced material: PBMCs. CDR3 sequence: CASRGTGAPGEQYF. CDR3 nucleotide sequence: TGTGCCAGCAGAGGGACAGGAGCACCTGGCGAGCAGTACTTC.